This T cell receptor (beta chain) stems from a study of blood T cell repertoires in COVID-19. Study in general: The United States, Italy and Spain supplied acute and convalescent COVID-19 samples. T cells, B-cell-depleted T cells, or PBMCs supplied cDNA or gDNA.

In the source study's methods: Quantification of nucleated cells was approximated via reference gene primer amplification. Sequencing was performed with immunoSEQ multiplex PCR; in TCRdb, only in-frame clones are kept and a portion is missing. V and J calls and clone size come straight from that table; D and trimming were deduced from the DNA. The table records 57,000 or so clones, approximately 84% of them present only once. This CDR3 is built from 14 residues. Germline CDR1 reads SGHAT; CDR2 reads FQNNGV. The V and J ends lost 5 bases and 6 bases respectively, with 14 bases between them. The origin of this receptor is a human donor in a cohort sampled during active COVID-19. The sequencing sample was made of peripheral blood. The chain recombines TRBV11-2 with TRBJ2-1, with D possibly TRBD1 on 6 matching bases. DNA of the CDR3: TGTGCCAGCAGCGCACAGACAGGATCCAATGAGCAGTTCTTC. As protein: CASSAQTGSNEQFF.